What follows are 21 T cell receptor beta chains derived from one specimen sequenced in a study of blood T cell repertoires in COVID-19. Here immunoSEQ multiplex PCR was the method, and the copy in TCRdb shows in-frame clones only, minus some. The sample records more than 300,000 clones, about 90% being singletons. The sequenced material came from peripheral blood. All receptors come from a woman aged 45-59 years with COVID-19, enrolled during active disease.

This rearrangement joins TRBV19 to TRBJ2-3; 11 bases match TRBD2. The length of the CDR3 is 17 residues. Trimming took 3 bases from V and 1 from J; bases not matched to a gene: 6. The V gene's germline CDR1 is LNHDA and CDR2 SQIVND (reference sequence). This CDR3 reads CASSILAGGVGTDTQYF. Here the CDR3 DNA reads TGTGCCAGTAGTATTCTAGCGGGAGGAGTCGGCACAGATACGCAGTATTTT.

In this sample, this clone turned up once. This sequence joins TRBV6-1 and TRBJ1-4; 7 positions match TRBD1. The CDR3 contains 17 residues. Per the germline V gene, CDR1 is MNHNS and CDR2 is SASEGT. V trimming: 4 bases; J trimming: 4 bases; junction bases outside the gene matches: 12. The CDR3 is CASSASFSGQHNEKLFF. The CDR3 DNA reads TGTGCCAGCAGTGCGTCTTTCTCGGGACAGCATAATGAAAAACTGTTTTTT.

The chain combines TRBV30 with TRBJ1-2; a weak D match, TRBD1 (5 bases). The germline CDR1 and CDR2 sequences are GTSNPN and SVGIG (reference sequence). This CDR3 has 13 amino acids. V dropped 0 bases and J dropped 6 bases, with 11 bases sitting between them. The CDR3 coding sequence is TGTGCCTGGAGTGTCTCCAGGGCAGATGGCTACACCTTC. This gives the protein CAWSVSRADGYTF. Looking up the rest from reference TRBV30 and TRBJ1-2 gives the full variable domain: SQTIHQWPATLVQPVGSPLSLECTVEGTSNPNLYWYRQAAGRGLQLLFYSVGIGQISSEVPQNLSASRPQDRQFILSSKKLLLSDSGFYLCAWSVSRADGYTFGSGTRLTVV.

The rearrangement uses TRBV7-2 and TRBJ2-1; maybe TRBD1 (6 bases). Trimming shortened V by 2 bases and J by 10 bases, and 15 bases separated the two germline ends. Germline values: CDR1 SGHTA, CDR2 FQGNSA. The CDR3 has 14 residues. The CDR3 DNA reads TGTGCCAGCAGCTTATTGGGGGCGCTCACCGAGCAGTTCTTC. Encoded protein: CASSLLGALTEQFF.

The rearrangement uses TRBV14 and TRBJ2-3; TRBD2 matches 11 bases. The CDR3 covers 15 residues. Germline lookup yields CDR1 SGHDN and CDR2 FVKESK. With 4 bases clipped from V and 6 bases from J, the junction kept 6 bases outside the gene matches. CDR3 region: CASSPLAGGYDTQYF. The CDR3 nucleotides read TGTGCCAGCAGCCCGCTAGCGGGAGGATATGATACGCAGTATTTT.

This clone was counted a few times. The chain joins TRBV11-2 to TRBJ2-7; a weak D match, TRBD2 (5 bases). Looked up from germline, CDR1 is SGHAT and CDR2 is FQNNGV. The CDR3 length is 16 residues. Trimming took 1 base from V and 2 from J, leaving 15 bases between them. CDR3 bases: TGTGCCAGCAGCTTAGTGGTGGGAGCCGCCACCTACGAGCAGTACTTC. Protein: CASSLVVGAATYEQYF.

This sequence joins TRBV29-1 and TRBJ1-1, with D possibly TRBD1 on 6 matching bases. V lost 4 bases and J lost 3, with 18 bases in between. Per the germline V gene, CDR1 is SQVTM and CDR2 is ANQGSEA. This CDR3 region has 15 residues. In DNA form, the CDR3 reads TGCAGCGTTGCGGGGCGGCGGGGGCGAGACACTGAAGCTTTCTTT. This encodes CSVAGRRGRDTEAFF.

The CDR3 DNA follows: TGTGCCACTGGAATAGCTTCTACCTACGAGCAGTACTTC. It encodes CATGIASTYEQYF. The rearrangement joins TRBV6-5 to TRBJ2-7; D gene ambiguous. The CDR3 is made up of 13 amino acids. The V end lost 10 bases, the J end lost 2 bases, and 15 bases lay between the germline ends. The V gene's germline CDR1 is MNHEY and CDR2 SVGAGI.

This chain links TRBV7-6 with TRBJ1-3; tentative D call: TRBD1 (5 bases). V lost 4 bases and J 0 bases, leaving 13 bases between the germline ends. The CDR3 is 16 residues long. Germline V CDR1 and CDR2: SGHVS, FNYEAQ. CDR3 bases: TGTGCCAGCAGCTCTCCAACACAGGACTCTGGAAACACCATATATTTT. Residues: CASSSPTQDSGNTIYF.

The V call is TRBV9, the J call TRBJ2-1; TRBD1 aligns across 7 bases. CDR1 and CDR2 from the germline V gene are SGDLS and YYNGEE. Trimming at V came to 4 bases and at J to 0 bases, leaving 4 bases not matched to a gene. The CDR3 totals 15 residues. CDR3 amino acids: CASSPRDSSYNEQFF. The CDR3 DNA is TGTGCCAGCAGCCCCAGGGACAGCTCCTACAATGAGCAGTTCTTC.

The V gene is TRBV5-5, the J gene TRBJ2-3; unclear D gene. Trimming left V 4 bases short and J 4 bases short, with 13 bases between. CDR3 length equals 14 residues. Germline values: CDR1 SGHKS, CDR2 YYEKEE (reference sequence). CDR3 DNA: TGTGCCAGCAGCCTTCCTCTGCCGGCAGATACGCAGTATTTT. It codes for CASSLPLPADTQYF.

In its sample, this clone was seen many times. The rearrangement joins TRBV7-2 to TRBJ1-1; D not certain. The CDR3 loop spans 14 amino acids. Germline values: CDR1 SGHTA, CDR2 FQGNSA. Trimming stripped 1 base from V and 5 bases from J, with 11 bases between. This chain's CDR3 is CASSLDGMGTEAFF. The CDR3 DNA reads as TGTGCCAGCAGCTTAGACGGGATGGGTACTGAAGCTTTCTTT.

This chain uses TRBV9 with TRBJ2-6, with D maybe TRBD2 (5 bases). Trimming shortened V by 5 bases and J by 0 bases, and 6 bases separated the two germline ends. CDR3 length: 14 residues. The germline gives CDR1 SGDLS, CDR2 YYNGEE. The CDR3 region has the DNA TGTGCCAGCAGTGACTACTCTGGGGCCAACGTCCTGACTTTC. Protein product: CASSDYSGANVLTF.

The V gene is TRBV10-3, the J gene TRBJ2-2; D may be TRBD1 (5 bases). In germline, CDR1 is ENHRY, CDR2 SYGVKD. This CDR3 comprises 16 residues. V lost 3 bases and J lost 1, with 12 bases in between. The CDR3 region is CAISENPRGNTGELFF. CDR3 nucleotides: TGTGCCATCAGTGAAAATCCTAGGGGGAACACCGGGGAGCTGTTTTTT.

This chain uses TRBV24-1 with TRBJ2-2; 7 bases map to TRBD1. J was trimmed by 1 base and V by 3 bases; bases with no gene match: 7. CDR3 length: 17 amino acids. Germline CDR1 is KGHDR and CDR2 is SFDVKD. The CDR3 region is CATSDPLGQKNTGELFF. CDR3 DNA sequence: TGTGCCACCAGTGATCCACTGGGACAGAAGAACACCGGGGAGCTGTTTTTT.

The gene calls are TRBV5-4 and TRBJ1-6, with 8 positions matching TRBD1. The CDR3 extends over 14 amino acids. Germline trimming cut 4 bases from V and 9 bases from J; bases unmatched to any gene: 6. From germline, CDR1 is SGHNT and CDR2 YYREEE (reference sequence). CDR3 coding DNA: TGTGCCAGCAGCAGAGGACAGGGTCTTTCACCCCTCCACTTT. Encoded protein: CASSRGQGLSPLHF.

The V gene is TRBV7-2, the J gene TRBJ2-5, with a weak D call TRBD2 (5 bases). Trimming left V 0 bases short and J 9 bases short, with 14 bases between. The CDR3 is 14 amino acids. CDR1 SGHTA and CDR2 FQGNSA come from the germline V gene. CDR3: CASSLALSRAAQYF. CDR3 sequence (DNA): TGTGCCAGCAGCTTAGCTTTATCGAGGGCGGCCCAGTACTTC.

The V call is TRBV24-1, the J call TRBJ2-7, with D tentatively TRBD1 (5 bases). Trimming pared 0 bases from V and 1 base from J, leaving 9 bases between. Per the germline V gene, CDR1 is KGHDR and CDR2 is SFDVKD. This CDR3 comprises 15 residues. The CDR3 DNA reads TGTGCCACCAGTGATTTGTGGCAGGGTTCCTACGAGCAGTACTTC. Its protein is CATSDLWQGSYEQYF.

Of note for this clone: Other nucleotide sequences in the sample specify the same CDR3. The chain carries TRBV5-1 and TRBJ1-1; D is possibly TRBD1 (6 bases). Germline lookup yields CDR1 SGHRS and CDR2 YFSETQ. V gave up 0 bases and J gave up 3 bases, with 9 bases separating them. The CDR3 has 14 amino acids. The CDR3 sequence is CASSLDRADTEAFF. The CDR3 nucleotides read TGCGCCAGCAGCTTGGACAGGGCGGACACTGAAGCTTTCTTT.

V is TRBV29-1 and J is TRBJ2-1, with 9 bases identical to TRBD1. The length of the CDR3 is 13 residues. Germline values: CDR1 SQVTM, CDR2 ANQGSEA. DNA for the CDR3: TGCAGTGGCCGGGACAGGGTCTACAATGAGCAGTTCTTC. This gives the protein CSGRDRVYNEQFF.

The chain has TRBV19 and TRBJ1-5; a possible D gene is TRBD1 (5 bases). The CDR3 consists of 15 residues. CDR1 is LNHDA and CDR2 is SQIVND in the germline V gene (reference sequence). With 5 bases removed from V and 3 bases from J, the gap between germline ends came to 14 bases. Written as DNA, the CDR3 is TGTGCCAGTAGTTTCTCGGGAGGGGTCAATCAGCCCCAGCATTTT. Translating it yields CASSFSGGVNQPQHF.